This T cell receptor (beta chain) was sequenced during a study of shared clonotypes between healthy human individuals. As defined, naive CD8 cells were CD45RO-negative and positively selected for CCR7, with terminally differentiated effector memory CD45RA+ cells excluded. Remarks on this clone: The antigen is unknown.

The CDR3 has 14 residues. The germline V gene has CDR1 MDHEN and CDR2 SYDVKM. V dropped 7 bases and J dropped 6 bases, with 16 bases sitting between them. Notes on the study in general: Memory subsets had estimated richness that was generally smaller than that of naive subsets.

Method: immunoSEQ multiplex PCR; TCRdb's copy keeps in-frame clones and lacks some. The table shows about 2 million clones, with 85% to 95% occurring only once. Specimen: naive CD8+ T cells sorted from blood. The chain employs TRBV28 and TRBJ2-1, with unresolved D. This TCR came from a man aged 18 to 35 in good health. The CDR3 nucleotides are TGTGCCAGCACCCCGCTTGCGCTTGGCAATGAGCAGTTCTTC. This gives the protein CASTPLALGNEQFF. The full variable domain, rest sourced from reference TRBV28 and TRBJ2-1, is DVKVTQSSRYLVKRTGEKVFLECVQDMDHENMFWYRQDPGLGLRLIYFSYDVKMKEKGDIPEGYSVSREKKERFSLILESASTNQTSMYLCASTPLALGNEQFFGPGTRLTVL.